This T cell receptor (beta chain) originates from a study of blood T cell repertoires in COVID-19. On the study more broadly: Researchers got acute and convalescent COVID-19 samples from the United States, Italy and Spain. The cDNA or gDNA used as material had been derived from T cells, B-cell-depleted T cells, or PBMCs.

The length of the CDR3 is 15 residues. V shed 4 bases, J shed 3 bases, and the junction held 6 bases outside the gene matches. Looked up from germline, CDR1 is SEHNR and CDR2 is FQNEAQ (reference sequence). In the authors' workflow: Estimated nucleated cell counts came from reference gene primer amplification. Assay: immunoSEQ multiplex PCR; the TCRdb copy retains only in-frame clones and omits some. V, J and clone size were drawn from that table, and D and trimming were deduced from the DNA. Among about 300,000 clones, roughly 88% were seen once, and the ten largest hold roughly 7%. The chain carries TRBV7-9 and TRBJ1-2, with 9 bases lining up with TRBD1. Sequenced: peripheral blood. The source is a woman younger than 45 who had recovered from COVID-19. DNA for the CDR3: TGTGCCAGCAGCTGGGGCCGGGACAGGGACTATGGCTACACCTTC. Translated, it gives CASSWGRDRDYGYTF.